Listed below are T cell receptor beta chains from one sample, sequenced in a study of blood T cell repertoires in COVID-19. Sequencing was performed with immunoSEQ multiplex PCR; in TCRdb, only in-frame clones are kept and a portion is missing. The sample holds approximately 310,000 clones, about nine tenths seen once. Sequencing was performed on peripheral blood. The receptors here all came from a man between 50 and 59 years old with active or convalescent COVID-19. CDR3s include the opening cysteine and the closing phenylalanine or tryptophan. The order of the fields is CDR3 length, clone size, J gene, D gene, V gene, CDR3 protein, CDR3 DNA. D genes are given only for firm matches. Clone size is stated in some rows and not others, as once, few, many or a class when expanded.

CDR3 length: 15; clone size: few; J gene: TRBJ2-1; D gene: TRBD1; V gene: TRBV24-1; CDR3 protein: CATSDWGQERDEQFF; CDR3 DNA: TGTGCCACCAGTGATTGGGGACAGGAACGCGATGAGCAGTTCTTC
CDR3 length: 12; clone size: -; J gene: TRBJ1-1; D gene: -; V gene: TRBV28; CDR3 protein: CASSLSNTEAFF; CDR3 DNA: TGTGCCAGCAGTTTATCTAACACTGAAGCTTTCTTT
CDR3 length: 16; clone size: -; J gene: TRBJ1-4; D gene: TRBD1; V gene: TRBV18; CDR3 protein: CASSPKSDRDPEKLFF; CDR3 DNA: TGTGCCAGCTCACCAAAGTCGGACAGGGACCCTGAAAAACTGTTTTTT
CDR3 length: 16; clone size: -; J gene: TRBJ2-5; D gene: TRBD2; V gene: TRBV11-2; CDR3 protein: CASSLSLSGGGETQYF; CDR3 DNA: TGTGCCAGCAGCCTCAGTTTGTCGGGAGGAGGAGAGACCCAGTACTTC
CDR3 length: 13; clone size: -; J gene: TRBJ2-3; D gene: -; V gene: TRBV12-3/TRBV12-4; CDR3 protein: CASSYRGTDTQYF; CDR3 DNA: TGTGCCAGCAGCTATCGGGGCACAGATACGCAGTATTTT
CDR3 length: 13; clone size: -; J gene: TRBJ1-1; D gene: -; V gene: TRBV9; CDR3 protein: CASSARQDTEAFF; CDR3 DNA: TGTGCCAGCAGCGCAAGACAGGACACTGAAGCTTTCTTT
CDR3 length: 15; clone size: -; J gene: TRBJ2-3; D gene: -; V gene: TRBV6-5; CDR3 protein: CASSLFEASTDTQYF; CDR3 DNA: TGTGCCAGCAGCCTTTTTGAGGCTAGCACAGATACGCAGTATTTT
CDR3 length: 14; clone size: few; J gene: TRBJ2-2; D gene: -; V gene: TRBV18; CDR3 protein: CASSPSQDTGELFF; CDR3 DNA: TGTGCCAGCTCACCGTCTCAGGACACCGGGGAGCTGTTTTTT
CDR3 length: 13; clone size: -; J gene: TRBJ2-2; D gene: -; V gene: TRBV23-1; CDR3 protein: CATQGTGTGELFF; CDR3 DNA: TGCGCCACCCAAGGGACTGGCACCGGGGAGCTGTTTTTT
CDR3 length: 15; clone size: -; J gene: TRBJ1-1; D gene: -; V gene: TRBV6-5; CDR3 protein: CASSLTGRGNTEAFF; CDR3 DNA: TGTGCCAGCAGTTTGACAGGACGGGGGAACACTGAAGCTTTCTTT
CDR3 length: 17; clone size: -; J gene: TRBJ2-1; D gene: -; V gene: TRBV7-9; CDR3 protein: CASSLYVGESSYNEQFF; CDR3 DNA: TGTGCCAGCAGCTTGTACGTCGGGGAAAGCTCCTACAATGAGCAGTTCTTC
CDR3 length: 12; clone size: -; J gene: TRBJ1-2; D gene: -; V gene: TRBV30; CDR3 protein: CAWTGTSYGYTF; CDR3 DNA: TGTGCCTGGACCGGGACATCCTATGGCTACACCTTC
CDR3 length: 15; clone size: -; J gene: TRBJ1-2; D gene: -; V gene: TRBV27; CDR3 protein: CASSRSGNRVGGYTF; CDR3 DNA: TGTGCCAGCAGTCGATCAGGAAACAGGGTTGGTGGCTACACCTTC
CDR3 length: 13; clone size: -; J gene: TRBJ1-4; D gene: -; V gene: TRBV6-6; CDR3 protein: CASSHRANEKLFF; CDR3 DNA: TGTGCCAGCAGTCACCGGGCTAATGAAAAACTGTTTTTT
CDR3 length: 15; clone size: -; J gene: TRBJ2-4; D gene: TRBD2; V gene: TRBV7-9; CDR3 protein: CASRPGTSGRNIQYF; CDR3 DNA: TGTGCCAGCAGACCCGGGACTAGCGGTCGAAACATTCAGTACTTC
CDR3 length: 15; clone size: few; J gene: TRBJ2-7; D gene: -; V gene: TRBV4-1; CDR3 protein: CASSPLAVTPYEQYF; CDR3 DNA: TGCGCCAGCAGCCCCCTTGCAGTAACCCCCTACGAGCAGTACTTC
CDR3 length: 14; clone size: -; J gene: TRBJ2-2; D gene: -; V gene: TRBV30; CDR3 protein: CAWIESGNTGELFF; CDR3 DNA: TGTGCCTGGATCGAAAGCGGCAACACCGGGGAGCTGTTTTTT
CDR3 length: 16; clone size: -; J gene: TRBJ2-2; D gene: TRBD1; V gene: TRBV5-4; CDR3 protein: CASSFSTGGGTGELFF; CDR3 DNA: TGTGCCAGCAGCTTTTCAACAGGGGGCGGCACCGGGGAGCTGTTTTTT
CDR3 length: 19; clone size: few; J gene: TRBJ2-2; D gene: TRBD2; V gene: TRBV7-8; CDR3 protein: CASSLVRLAGGEATGELFF; CDR3 DNA: TGTGCCAGCAGCTTAGTGCGGCTAGCGGGAGGCGAAGCCACCGGGGAGCTGTTTTTT
CDR3 length: 12; clone size: -; J gene: TRBJ1-6; D gene: -; V gene: TRBV2; CDR3 protein: CASSVQNSPLHF; CDR3 DNA: TGTGCCAGCAGTGTTCAGAATTCACCCCTCCACTTT
CDR3 length: 11; clone size: -; J gene: TRBJ1-3; D gene: -; V gene: TRBV20-1; CDR3 protein: CSARARHTIYF; CDR3 DNA: TGCAGTGCTAGAGCCCGTCACACCATATATTTT
CDR3 length: 13; clone size: -; J gene: TRBJ1-1; D gene: -; V gene: TRBV2; CDR3 protein: CASARDTNTEAFF; CDR3 DNA: TGTGCCAGTGCCAGGGATACGAACACTGAAGCTTTCTTT